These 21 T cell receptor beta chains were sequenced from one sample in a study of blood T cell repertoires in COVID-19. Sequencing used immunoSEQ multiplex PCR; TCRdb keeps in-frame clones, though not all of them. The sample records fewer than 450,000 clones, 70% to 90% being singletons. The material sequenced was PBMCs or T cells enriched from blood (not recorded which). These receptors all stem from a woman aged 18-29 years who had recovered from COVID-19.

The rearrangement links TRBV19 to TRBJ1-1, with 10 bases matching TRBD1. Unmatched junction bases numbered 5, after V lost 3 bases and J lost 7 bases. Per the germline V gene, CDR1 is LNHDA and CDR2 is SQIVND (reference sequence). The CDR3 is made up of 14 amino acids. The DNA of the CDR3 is TGTGCCAGTAGTATCAGGGACAGGGGAGATGAAGCTTTCTTT. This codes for CASSIRDRGDEAFF.

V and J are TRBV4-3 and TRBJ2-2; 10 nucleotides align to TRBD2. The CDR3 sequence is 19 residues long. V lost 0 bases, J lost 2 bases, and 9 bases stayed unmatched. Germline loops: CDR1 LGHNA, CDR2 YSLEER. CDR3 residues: CASSQDRVAGGPNTGELFF. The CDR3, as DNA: TGCGCCAGCAGCCAAGATCGGGTAGCGGGGGGCCCTAACACCGGGGAGCTGTTTTTT.

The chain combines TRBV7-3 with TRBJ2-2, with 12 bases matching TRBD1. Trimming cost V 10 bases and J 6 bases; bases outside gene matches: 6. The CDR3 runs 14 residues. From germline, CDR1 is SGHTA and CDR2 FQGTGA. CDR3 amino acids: CATGTGGASGELFF. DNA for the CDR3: TGTGCCACCGGGACAGGGGGCGCCTCCGGGGAGCTGTTTTTT.

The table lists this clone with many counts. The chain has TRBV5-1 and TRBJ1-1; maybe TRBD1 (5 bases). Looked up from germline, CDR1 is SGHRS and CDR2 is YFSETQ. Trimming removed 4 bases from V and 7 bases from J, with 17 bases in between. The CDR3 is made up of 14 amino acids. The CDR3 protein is CASSPTAGVGEAFF. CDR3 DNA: TGCGCCAGCAGCCCTACGGCGGGGGTCGGTGAAGCTTTCTTT. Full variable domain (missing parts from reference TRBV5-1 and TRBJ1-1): KAGVTQTPRYLIKTRGQQVTLSCSPISGHRSVSWYQQTPGQGLQFLFEYFSETQRNKGNFPGRFSGRQFSNSRSEMNVSTLELGDSALYLCASSPTAGVGEAFFGQGTRLTVV.

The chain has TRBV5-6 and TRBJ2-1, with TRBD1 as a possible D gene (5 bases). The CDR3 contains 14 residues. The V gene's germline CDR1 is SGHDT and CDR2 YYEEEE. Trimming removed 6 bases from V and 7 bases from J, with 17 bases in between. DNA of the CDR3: TGTGCCAGCATCCCCAGGGTGGGTATGAATGAGCAGTTCTTC. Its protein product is CASIPRVGMNEQFF.

CDR3 amino acids: CASSPRGSSGNQPQHF. The CDR3 DNA is TGTGCCAGTAGTCCCAGGGGATCCTCGGGCAATCAGCCCCAGCATTTT. The rearrangement uses TRBV19 and TRBJ1-5; perhaps TRBD1 as D (6 bases). Germline V gene data show CDR1 as LNHDA and CDR2 as SQIVND (reference sequence). The CDR3 has 16 amino acids. The V gene lost 5 bases and the J gene lost 2 bases, with 16 bases spanning the gap.

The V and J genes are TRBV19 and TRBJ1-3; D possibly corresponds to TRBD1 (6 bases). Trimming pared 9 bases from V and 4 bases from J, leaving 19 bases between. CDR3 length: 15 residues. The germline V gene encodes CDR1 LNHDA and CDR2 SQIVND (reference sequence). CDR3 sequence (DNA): TGTGCCAGCCAACGAAGGGGGACACCCGGAAACACCATATATTTT. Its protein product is CASQRRGTPGNTIYF.

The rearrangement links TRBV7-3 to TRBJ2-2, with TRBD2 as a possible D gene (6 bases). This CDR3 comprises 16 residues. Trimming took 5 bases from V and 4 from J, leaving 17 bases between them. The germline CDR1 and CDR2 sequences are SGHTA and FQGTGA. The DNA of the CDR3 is TGTGCCAGCAGCGCGGGGACTGCCGTTTTCACCGGGGAGCTGTTTTTT. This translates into CASSAGTAVFTGELFF.

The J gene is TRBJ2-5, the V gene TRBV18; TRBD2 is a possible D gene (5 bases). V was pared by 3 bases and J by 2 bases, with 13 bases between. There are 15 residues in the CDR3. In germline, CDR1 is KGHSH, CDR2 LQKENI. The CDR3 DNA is TGTGCCAGCTCACCGCGGGCAAAGACACAAGAGACCCAGTACTTC. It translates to CASSPRAKTQETQYF.

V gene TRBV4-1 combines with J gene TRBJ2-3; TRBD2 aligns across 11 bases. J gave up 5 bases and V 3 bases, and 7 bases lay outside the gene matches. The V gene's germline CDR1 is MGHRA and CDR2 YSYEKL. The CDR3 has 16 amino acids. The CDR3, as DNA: TGCGCCAGCAGCCACACCGGGACTAGCGGTGGAGATACGCAGTATTTT. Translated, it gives CASSHTGTSGGDTQYF.

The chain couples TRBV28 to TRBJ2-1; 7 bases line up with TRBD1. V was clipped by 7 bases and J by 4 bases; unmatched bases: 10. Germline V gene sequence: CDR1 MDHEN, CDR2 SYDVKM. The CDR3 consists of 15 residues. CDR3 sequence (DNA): TGTGCCAGCATCGATAGGCAGGGGGATTACAATGAGCAGTTCTTC. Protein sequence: CASIDRQGDYNEQFF. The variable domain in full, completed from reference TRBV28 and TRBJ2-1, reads DVKVTQSSRYLVKRTGEKVFLECVQDMDHENMFWYRQDPGLGLRLIYFSYDVKMKEKGDIPEGYSVSREKKERFSLILESASTNQTSMYLCASIDRQGDYNEQFFGPGTRLTVL.

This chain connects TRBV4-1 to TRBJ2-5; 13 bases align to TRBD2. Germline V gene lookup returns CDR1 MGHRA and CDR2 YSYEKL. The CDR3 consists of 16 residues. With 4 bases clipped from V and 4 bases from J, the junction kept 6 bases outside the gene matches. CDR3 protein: CASSRVGLAGLETQYF. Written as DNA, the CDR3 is TGCGCCAGCAGCCGGGTGGGACTAGCGGGGTTAGAGACCCAGTACTTC.

In DNA form, the CDR3 reads TGTGCCAGCAGCGACAGTTATAGCAATCAGCCCCAGCATTTT. Residues: CASSDSYSNQPQHF. The V and J genes are TRBV6-6 and TRBJ1-5; the D gene is possibly TRBD1 (5 bases). V gave up 6 bases and J gave up 0 bases, with 9 bases separating them. The CDR3 contains 14 residues. Per the germline V gene, CDR1 is MNHNY and CDR2 is SVGAGI (reference sequence).

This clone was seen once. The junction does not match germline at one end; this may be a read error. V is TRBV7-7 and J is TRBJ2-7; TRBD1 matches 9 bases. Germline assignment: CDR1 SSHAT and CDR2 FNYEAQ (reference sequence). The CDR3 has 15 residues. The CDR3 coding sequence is TGTGCTAGCAGCTTTGGCGGGACAGGGACCTACGAGCAGTACTTC. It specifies CASSFGGTGTYEQYF.

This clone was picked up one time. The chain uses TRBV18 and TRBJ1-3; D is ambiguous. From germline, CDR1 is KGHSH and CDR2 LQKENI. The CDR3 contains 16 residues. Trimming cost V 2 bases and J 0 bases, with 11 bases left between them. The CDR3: CASSPVSGNSGNTIYF. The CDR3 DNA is TGTGCCAGCTCACCAGTTTCAGGAAACTCTGGAAACACCATATATTTT.

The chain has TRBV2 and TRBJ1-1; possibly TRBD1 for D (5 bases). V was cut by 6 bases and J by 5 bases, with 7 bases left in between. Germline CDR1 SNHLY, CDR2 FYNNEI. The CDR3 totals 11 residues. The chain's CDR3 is CASRQGTEAFF. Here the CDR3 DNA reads TGTGCCAGCAGGCAGGGAACTGAAGCTTTCTTT.

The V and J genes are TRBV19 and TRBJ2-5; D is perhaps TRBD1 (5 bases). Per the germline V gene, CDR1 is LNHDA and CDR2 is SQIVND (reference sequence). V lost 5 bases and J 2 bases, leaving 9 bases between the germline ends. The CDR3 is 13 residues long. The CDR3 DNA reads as TGTGCCAGTAGTCAAAGGGGTCAAGAGACCCAGTACTTC. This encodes CASSQRGQETQYF.

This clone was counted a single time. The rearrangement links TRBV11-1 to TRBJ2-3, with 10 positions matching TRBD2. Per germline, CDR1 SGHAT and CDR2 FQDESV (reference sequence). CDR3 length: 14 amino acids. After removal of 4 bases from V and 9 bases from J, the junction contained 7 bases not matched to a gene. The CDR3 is CASSSQRGGRTQYF. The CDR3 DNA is TGTGCCAGCAGCTCGCAGCGGGGGGGCAGGACGCAGTATTTT. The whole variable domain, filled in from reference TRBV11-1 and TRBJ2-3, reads EAEVAQSPRYKITEKSQAVAFWCDPISGHATLYWYRQILGQGPELLVQFQDESVVDDSQLPKDRFSAERLKGVDSTLKIQPAELGDSAMYLCASSSQRGGRTQYFGPGTRLTVL.

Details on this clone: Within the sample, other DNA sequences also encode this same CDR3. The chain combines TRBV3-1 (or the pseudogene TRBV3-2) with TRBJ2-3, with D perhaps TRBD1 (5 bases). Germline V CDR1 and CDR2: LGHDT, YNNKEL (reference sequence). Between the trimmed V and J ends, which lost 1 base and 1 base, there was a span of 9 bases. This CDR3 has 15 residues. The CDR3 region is CASSQGGQGTDTQYF. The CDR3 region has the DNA TGTGCCAGCAGCCAAGGCGGACAAGGCACAGATACGCAGTATTTT.

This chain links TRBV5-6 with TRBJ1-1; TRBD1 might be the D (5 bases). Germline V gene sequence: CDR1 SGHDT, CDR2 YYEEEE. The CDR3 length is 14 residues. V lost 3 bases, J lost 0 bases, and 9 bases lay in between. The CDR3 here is CASSWGLLNTEAFF. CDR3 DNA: TGTGCCAGCAGCTGGGGACTCCTGAACACTGAAGCTTTCTTT.

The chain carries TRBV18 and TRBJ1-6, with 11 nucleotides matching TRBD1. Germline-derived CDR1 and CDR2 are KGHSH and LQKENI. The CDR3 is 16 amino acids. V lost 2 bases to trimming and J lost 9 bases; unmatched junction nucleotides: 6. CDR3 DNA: TGTGCCAGCTCACCAACCGGACAGGGGGCGGCTTCACCCCTCCACTTT. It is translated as CASSPTGQGAASPLHF.